A single T cell receptor (beta chain) is shown here with its context. What it recognizes is unknown. This specimen comes from a study of shared clonotypes between healthy human individuals. Sequencing used immunoSEQ multiplex PCR; TCRdb keeps in-frame clones, though not all of them. The sample shows about 820,000 clones, almost 95% of them seen only once. Germline V gene sequence: CDR1 SGHNT, CDR2 YYREEE (reference sequence). Trimming shortened V by 4 bases and J by 7 bases, and 8 bases separated the two germline ends. The CDR3 runs 12 residues. The study's findings and limits: Generation probability values for non-shared clonotypes were lower than those for clonotypes shared by all four donors. Several donors showed sharing of approximately 5% of naive CD4 clonotypes.

Positive CCR7 selection of CD45RO-negative cells yielded the naive CD8 cells, and terminally differentiated effector memory CD45RA+ cells were excluded. The sequence was collected from a man aged 25-45 years in good health. The genes are TRBV5-4 and TRBJ2-2, with D maybe TRBD1 (5 bases). The sequenced material came from naive CD8+ T cells sorted from blood. CDR3 DNA: TGTGCCAGCAGCGTCAGGGTCGGGGAGCTGTTTTTT. Residues: CASSVRVGELFF.